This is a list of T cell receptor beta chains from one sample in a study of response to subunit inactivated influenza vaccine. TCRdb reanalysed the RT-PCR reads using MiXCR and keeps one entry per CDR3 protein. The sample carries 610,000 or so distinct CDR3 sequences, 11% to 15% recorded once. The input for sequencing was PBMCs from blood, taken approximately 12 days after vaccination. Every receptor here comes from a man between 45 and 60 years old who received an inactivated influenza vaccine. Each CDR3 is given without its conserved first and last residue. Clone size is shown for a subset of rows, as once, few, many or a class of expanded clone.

ATSDWTANGQPQH	few	TRBV24-1	TRBJ1-5	13
ASSADRGGGYT	few	TRBV7-6	TRBJ1-2	11
ASSQASYGYT	-	TRBV4-2	TRBJ1-2	10
ASSQTGAFHEQY	-	TRBV27	TRBJ2-7	12
ASSLASGRTDTQY	few	TRBV12-3/TRBV12-4	TRBJ2-3	13
ASSYSTYRTEAF	few	TRBV6-2/TRBV6-3	TRBJ1-1	12
ASSTTSGDYEQY	-	TRBV19	TRBJ2-7	12
ASSFYSGGLTYEQY	-	TRBV7-9	TRBJ2-7	14
ASSVEGQGGHEQF	-	TRBV9	TRBJ2-1	13
AWHQGLGETQY	many	TRBV30	TRBJ2-5	11
ASRSSRDRAYEQY	-	TRBV7-9	TRBJ2-7	13
AISLAASTDTQY	many	TRBV10-3	TRBJ2-3	12
ASSSSGVRETQY	-	TRBV19	TRBJ2-5	12
SAGDRGRSDTQY	few	TRBV20-1	TRBJ2-3	12
ASSRGDNTEAF	few	TRBV4-3	TRBJ1-1	11
ASSSGLAFTYEQY	many	TRBV7-2	TRBJ2-7	13
ASSTAVQETQY	-	TRBV27	TRBJ2-5	11
ASSDSASTDTQY	-	TRBV14	TRBJ2-3	12
SAVRTGFNSPLH	few	TRBV20-1	TRBJ1-6	12
ASSDSVLNQPQH	-	TRBV6-5	TRBJ1-5	12
AISEYGTSGTGNEQF	-	TRBV10-3	TRBJ2-1	15
ASTDRGPTTDTQY	-	TRBV28	TRBJ2-3	13
ASSQGGQRNIQY	-	TRBV2	TRBJ2-4	12
ASSSDRGGKNIQY	-	TRBV6-2/TRBV6-3	TRBJ2-4	13
ASSLDTDHTQY	-	TRBV5-6	TRBJ2-3	11
ASSSSREEVY	-	TRBV28	TRBJ2-7	10
SVSLRGQKSRNTEAF	-	TRBV29-1	TRBJ1-1	15
ASSQDLLAGRGEQF	few	TRBV4-2	TRBJ2-1	14
ASSFGTGGLDTQY	-	TRBV11-2	TRBJ2-3	13
ATSERTSGIQETQY	-	TRBV15	TRBJ2-5	14
ASSSGTGGWYEQF	-	TRBV19	TRBJ2-1	13
ASRPAGTDTQY	-	TRBV5-1	TRBJ2-3	11
ASSLGRQGLSGEQF	few	TRBV11-2	TRBJ2-1	14
ASKGPHADTQY	few	TRBV5-1	TRBJ2-3	11
ASSLAGEYTQY	few	TRBV5-1	TRBJ2-3	11
SGGGLAGYNEQF	few	TRBV29-1	TRBJ2-1	12
SARPGTSGGGEQF	-	TRBV20-1	TRBJ2-1	13
ASSQGLNRGTQY	few	TRBV5-6	TRBJ2-5	12
ASSVGLAGEVF	-	TRBV7-7	TRBJ2-1	11
ASSQATNLGQGSDQPQH	-	TRBV4-1	TRBJ1-5	17
ASTNKVGTSIVDHEQF	-	TRBV12-3/TRBV12-4	TRBJ2-1	16
ASSPPSGQGVLEQY	-	TRBV27	TRBJ2-7	14
ASSPTTAQTQY	-	TRBV7-3	TRBJ2-5	11
ASSQSLTGSYEQY	-	TRBV4-3	TRBJ2-7	13
ASSLVAQDNEQF	few	TRBV7-9	TRBJ2-1	12
ASSLLTDYEQY	few	TRBV7-2	TRBJ2-7	11
ATSDRSSGQGVYNEQF	many	TRBV24-1	TRBJ2-1	16
ASSQDLAGGRGTQY	-	TRBV4-3	TRBJ2-5	14
ASRISGGAHNEQF	-	TRBV10-2	TRBJ2-1	13
SSTGTGTYNEQF	-	TRBV29-1	TRBJ2-1	12
ASSLRRGDNTEAF	many	TRBV13	TRBJ1-1	13
ASSQVGAGRETQY	-	TRBV4-1	TRBJ2-5	13
AISESLSLDRGSGTQY	-	TRBV10-3	TRBJ2-5	16
ASSPKSSYNEQF	few	TRBV4-2	TRBJ2-1	12
ASSYPPDDLTQY	-	TRBV6-5	TRBJ2-3	12
AGSQDYTLPAEAF	-	TRBV4-3	TRBJ1-1	13
ATSEGVNRGTTEAF	many	TRBV24-1	TRBJ1-1	14